The clone carrying this TCR beta chain has a count of ten or more. According to the study, TCR beta libraries were built with iRepertoire HTBI primers and CDR3-region Arm-PCR. TCRdb reprocessed the multiplex PCR reads via MiXCR and lists one record per CDR3 protein. Among about 620,000 distinct CDR3 sequences, approximately 15% were seen once, and the ten largest hold about 20%. Sample time point: newly diagnosed GD, antithyroid drugs for less than 3 months. PBMC RNA served as the TCR library source. This specimen belongs to a study of regulatory T cells in long-lasting Graves disease. J was trimmed by 4 bases and V by 7 bases; bases with no gene match: 8. The CDR3 extends over 14 amino acids. The same specimen was also included in a second study, on T cells in Graves' hyperthyroidism and ophthalmopathy.

V is TRBV12-3 or TRBV12-4 and J is TRBJ2-5; 8 bases line up with TRBD1. The TCR sequence derives from a woman in her twenties or thirties with Graves disease. The input for sequencing was peripheral blood mononuclear cells (PBMCs), taken at new diagnosis, from a patient treated with antithyroid drugs. Here the CDR3 reads CASNYRGFGETQYF. CDR3 coding DNA: TGTGCCAGCAACTACAGGGGGTTTGGAGAGACCCAGTACTTC.